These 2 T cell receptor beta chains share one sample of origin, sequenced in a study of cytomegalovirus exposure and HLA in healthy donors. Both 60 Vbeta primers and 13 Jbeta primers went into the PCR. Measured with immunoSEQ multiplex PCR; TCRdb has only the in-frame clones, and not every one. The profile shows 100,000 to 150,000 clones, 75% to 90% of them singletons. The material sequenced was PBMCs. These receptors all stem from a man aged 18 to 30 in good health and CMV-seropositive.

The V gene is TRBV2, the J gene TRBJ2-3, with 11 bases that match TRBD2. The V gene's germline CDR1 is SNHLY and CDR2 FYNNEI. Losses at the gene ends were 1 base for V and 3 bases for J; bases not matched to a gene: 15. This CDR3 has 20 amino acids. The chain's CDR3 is CASSEGRPGTSGIRTDTQYF. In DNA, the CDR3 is TGTGCCAGCAGTGAAGGTCGGCCTGGGACTAGCGGCATTCGGACAGATACGCAGTATTTT.

This CDR3 reads CASSLGTISNYNEQFF. As DNA, the CDR3 is TGTGCCAGCAGTTTGGGGACTATCTCAAACTACAATGAGCAGTTCTTC. J is TRBJ2-1 and V is TRBV27; 7 bases map to TRBD2. V trimming: 3 bases; J trimming: 3 bases; junction bases outside the gene matches: 8. The germline V gene encodes CDR1 MNHEY and CDR2 SMNVEV (reference sequence). The CDR3 extends over 16 amino acids.